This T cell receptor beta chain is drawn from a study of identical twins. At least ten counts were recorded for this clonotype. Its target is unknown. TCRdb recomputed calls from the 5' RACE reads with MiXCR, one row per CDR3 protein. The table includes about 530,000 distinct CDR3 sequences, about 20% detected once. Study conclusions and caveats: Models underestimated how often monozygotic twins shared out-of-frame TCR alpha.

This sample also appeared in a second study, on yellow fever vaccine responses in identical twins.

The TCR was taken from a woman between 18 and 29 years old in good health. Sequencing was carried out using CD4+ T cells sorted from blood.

The CDR3, as DNA: TGTGCCAGCAGCTCGATGACAGATACGCAGTATTTT. Translation gives CASSSMTDTQYF. This chain connects TRBV7-9 to TRBJ2-3; D gene unclear. This CDR3 is built from 12 residues. V was cut by 4 bases and J by 3 bases, with 5 bases left in between. Germline assignment: CDR1 SEHNR and CDR2 FQNEAQ (reference sequence).